Below are 17 T cell receptor beta chains sequenced from a single sample in a study of T cell responses to AZD1222 COVID-19 vaccine (dated by TCRdb to the early 2020s). The time point label here, explained by the study, means: about 28 days (+/-7) after the second vaccine dose. Library preparation employed the immunoSEQ multiplex PCR assay. TCRdb obtained this table from immuneACCESS and retained in-frame rearrangements with V and J assigned. These tables miss some clones; where compared with another copy, unresolved V genes account for less than half of the shortfall, and the remainder is unexplained. The sample includes roughly 180,000 clones, with about 90% observed a single time. The ten largest clonotypes hold around 1.9% of the sample. This sample comprised peripheral blood, obtained 28 days after the second AZD1222 dose. These TCRs come from an adult who received the AZD1222 COVID-19 vaccine.

The DNA of the CDR3 is TGTGCCAGCAGCTTAGTACCCGTTAATCCTTACGAGCAGTACTTC. Protein product: CASSLVPVNPYEQYF. The chain has TRBV11-2 and TRBJ2-7; D is undetermined. V was clipped by 1 base and J by 4 bases, with 14 bases between them. The V gene's germline CDR1 is SGHAT and CDR2 FQNNGV. The CDR3 has 15 residues.

The rearrangement links TRBV7-9 to TRBJ2-3; 10 bases match TRBD2. The CDR3 is 16 residues long. Trimming at V came to 4 bases and at J to 2 bases, leaving 6 bases not matched to a gene. Per germline, CDR1 SEHNR and CDR2 FQNEAQ (reference sequence). Written as DNA, the CDR3 is TGTGCCAGCAGCTCCCCGCTAGCGGGGGTCACAGATACGCAGTATTTT. It yields the protein CASSSPLAGVTDTQYF.

The V call is TRBV19, the J call TRBJ2-3; 8 bases fit TRBD2. The CDR3 covers 18 residues. The junction had 11 bases not matched to a gene; V was cut back by 3 bases and J by 0 bases. The germline gives CDR1 LNHDA, CDR2 SQIVND (reference sequence). CDR3 residues: CASSISAGGQPSTDTQYF. The DNA for the CDR3 is TGTGCCAGTAGTATTAGTGCGGGGGGCCAGCCTAGCACAGATACGCAGTATTTT. The full variable domain, its missing parts supplied by reference TRBV19 and TRBJ2-3, is DGGITQSPKYLFRKEGQNVTLSCEQNLNHDAMYWYRQDPGQGLRLIYYSQIVNDFQKGDIAEGYSVSREKKESFPLTVTSAQKNPTAFYLCASSISAGGQPSTDTQYFGPGTRLTVL.

A remark on this clone: The same CDR3 also results from other DNA sequences found in this sample. The genes are TRBV5-4 and TRBJ1-6; D perhaps matches TRBD1 (6 bases). Trimming left V 0 bases short and J 6 bases short, with 7 bases between. Germline CDR1 is SGHNT and CDR2 is YYREEE (reference sequence). This CDR3 comprises 14 residues. CDR3 loop: CASSLAGANSPLHF. CDR3 DNA sequence: TGTGCCAGCAGCTTGGCAGGGGCTAATTCACCCCTCCACTTT.

This chain uses TRBV6-5 with TRBJ1-2; a weak D match, TRBD1 (6 bases). The V gene lost 6 bases and the J gene lost 4 bases, with 12 bases spanning the gap. The CDR3 totals 13 residues. Germline loops: CDR1 MNHEY, CDR2 SVGAGI. This CDR3 is CASSLTGIYGYTF. Here the CDR3 DNA reads TGTGCCAGCAGCCTCACAGGGATCTATGGCTACACCTTC.

The chain couples TRBV5-1 to TRBJ1-6; D is unresolved. The CDR3 has 16 amino acids. The V end was cut by 4 bases, the J end by 7 bases, with 18 bases between. The V gene's germline CDR1 is SGHRS and CDR2 YFSETQ. For the CDR3, the DNA is TGCGCCAGCAGCCCCCCCTCAGGTGACGGGAATTCACCCCTCCACTTT. Its translation: CASSPPSGDGNSPLHF.

CDR3 sequence: CASRSNKGPLSSYEQYF. Written as DNA, the CDR3 is TGTGCCAGCAGGAGTAATAAGGGACCCCTGAGCTCCTACGAGCAGTACTTC. The gene calls are TRBV11-2 and TRBJ2-7; perhaps D is TRBD1 or TRBD2 (5 bases each). V dropped 6 bases and J dropped 0 bases, with 21 bases sitting between them. The CDR3 covers 17 residues. Germline lookup yields CDR1 SGHAT and CDR2 FQNNGV.

The chain joins TRBV28 to TRBJ1-2, with 8 bases matching TRBD1. CDR3 length: 14 residues. V lost 9 bases and J lost 2; bases outside the gene matches: 8. Looked up from germline, CDR1 is MDHEN and CDR2 is SYDVKM. The CDR3: CASQTGGANYGYTF. For the CDR3, the DNA is TGTGCCAGTCAAACAGGGGGAGCCAACTATGGCTACACCTTC.

The chain links TRBV29-1 to TRBJ2-2, with a weak D call TRBD2 (5 bases). The CDR3 spans 12 residues. V was clipped by 6 bases and J by 6 bases, with 11 bases between them. Germline assignment: CDR1 SQVTM and CDR2 ANQGSEA. CDR3 nucleotide sequence: TGCAGCGTAGGAACGGAGGCCGGGGAGCTGTTTTTT. This encodes CSVGTEAGELFF.

Notes on this clone: The sample has other DNA sequences that encode this CDR3 too. The chain links TRBV2 to TRBJ1-5, with 8 bases identical to TRBD1. This CDR3 has 14 residues. From germline, CDR1 is SNHLY and CDR2 FYNNEI. V trimming: 6 bases; J trimming: 2 bases; junction bases outside the gene matches: 3. Written as DNA, the CDR3 is TGTGCCAGCAGCAGACAGGGGCGCAATCAGCCCCAGCATTTT. Translation: CASSRQGRNQPQHF.

The chain links TRBV5-5 to TRBJ1-2; D ambiguous. Germline CDR1 is SGHKS and CDR2 is YYEKEE (reference sequence). This CDR3 region has 11 residues. V lost 5 bases to trimming and J lost 10 bases, with 12 bases between them. CDR3 coding DNA: TGTGCCAGCAGGCAGGAAGTAGCCTACACCTTC. It codes for CASRQEVAYTF.

The V call is TRBV5-4, the J call TRBJ1-6; 7 nucleotides match TRBD1. V shed 2 bases and J 3 bases; nucleotides not matched to a gene: 5. The V gene's germline CDR1 is SGHNT and CDR2 YYREEE (reference sequence). This CDR3 region has 16 residues. The CDR3 region has the DNA TGTGCCAGCAGCTTCGGAGGGGGCATCTATAATTCACCCCTCCACTTT. Translation gives CASSFGGGIYNSPLHF.

The J gene is TRBJ2-4, the V gene TRBV3-1 (or the pseudogene TRBV3-2); 9 nucleotides align to TRBD2. The CDR3 is made up of 17 amino acids. J gave up 4 bases and V 0 bases, and 7 bases lay outside the gene matches. Per the germline V gene, CDR1 is LGHDT and CDR2 is YNNKEL (reference sequence). This CDR3 is CASSQERLAGLKNIQYF. CDR3 coding DNA: TGTGCCAGCAGCCAAGAGCGGCTAGCGGGGTTAAAAAACATTCAGTACTTC.

This rearrangement joins TRBV21-1 to TRBJ2-5; the D call of TRBD2 is as the table states it, not checked on the DNA. TRBV21-1 counts as a pseudogene. This CDR3 contains 17 residues. The CDR3 loop reads CASSKVTSGGPGETQYF. In DNA, the CDR3 is TGTGCCAGCAGCAAAGTAACTAGCGGGGGGCCTGGAGAGACCCAGTACTTC.

This chain uses TRBV28 with TRBJ2-7; D unclear. Germline CDR1 and CDR2: MDHEN and SYDVKM. CDR3 length: 11 residues. V was shortened by 5 bases and J by 3 bases, with 5 bases between the two germline ends. This CDR3 reads CASSVSYEQYF. The CDR3 region has the DNA TGTGCCAGCAGTGTCAGCTACGAGCAGTACTTC. Supplemented by reference TRBV28 and TRBJ2-7, the full variable domain reads DVKVTQSSRYLVKRTGEKVFLECVQDMDHENMFWYRQDPGLGLRLIYFSYDVKMKEKGDIPEGYSVSREKKERFSLILESASTNQTSMYLCASSVSYEQYFGPGTRLTVT.

The V and J genes are TRBV7-9 and TRBJ2-1; D is ambiguous. The CDR3 has 18 amino acids. The V end was cut by 4 bases, the J end by 8 bases, with 27 bases between. Per the germline V gene, CDR1 is SEHNR and CDR2 is FQNEAQ (reference sequence). The CDR3 nucleotides read TGTGCCAGCAGCTCCTTACCCCCTCGCCGGTCTCCTACGCATGAGCAGTTCTTC. Translating gives CASSSLPPRRSPTHEQFF.

The genes are TRBV3-1 (or the pseudogene TRBV3-2) and TRBJ2-7, with D possibly matching TRBD1 (6 bases). The V gene lost 3 bases and the J gene lost 4 bases, with 16 bases spanning the gap. Germline lookup yields CDR1 LGHDT and CDR2 YNNKEL (reference sequence). This CDR3 has 15 residues. CDR3 nucleotides: TGTGCCAGCAGCCAGAACAGGGTCATGGGTTACGAGCAGTACTTC. Translated, it gives CASSQNRVMGYEQYF.